This is a list of T cell receptor beta chains from one sample in a study of identical twins. TCRdb re-derived calls from the 5' RACE reads in MiXCR, one entry per CDR3 protein. The data contain about 460,000 distinct CDR3 sequences, approximately 15% of them singletons. The same specimen was also included in a second study, on yellow fever vaccine responses in identical twins.

Sequencing used CD4+ T cells sorted from blood. These receptors came from a woman between 18 and 30 years old in good health. Both conserved end residues are part of each CDR3. D genes are given only for firm matches.

D gene	V gene	J gene	CDR3 protein
-	TRBV7-6	TRBJ2-1	CASSHLFSEQFF
-	TRBV6-6	TRBJ2-7	CASRTTGDYEQYF
TRBD2	TRBV29-1	TRBJ2-3	CSVEPAGGHTDTQYF
-	TRBV5-6	TRBJ2-3	CASSSPAEADTQYF
-	TRBV12-3/TRBV12-4	TRBJ1-1	CASSLQSSLEAFF
-	TRBV3-1	TRBJ2-7	CASSQKSYEQYF
TRBD2	TRBV6-5	TRBJ2-5	CASSYRDYLEETHYF
-	TRBV4-2	TRBJ2-3	CASSQVELSTDTQYF
TRBD1	TRBV29-1	TRBJ2-7	CSVDRGRDEQYF
TRBD1	TRBV10-3	TRBJ2-2	CAISESQGAGELFF
TRBD1	TRBV25-1	TRBJ2-5	CASSEGRGLTETQYF
-	TRBV7-2	TRBJ2-3	CASSLEGGRGTDTQYF
-	TRBV28	TRBJ2-4	CASSSPSGDLNIQYF
TRBD2	TRBV9	TRBJ2-5	CASSPRSPSGRAYQETQYF
-	TRBV6-4	TRBJ2-2	CASSGQPGTGELFF
TRBD2	TRBV7-9	TRBJ2-1	CASSPTLAGGADEQFF
-	TRBV7-6	TRBJ2-5	CASTPPSGETQYF
TRBD2	TRBV5-1	TRBJ2-1	CASSPPWAGGNEQFF
-	TRBV20-1	TRBJ1-1	CSYRSNTEAFF
-	TRBV28	TRBJ2-3	CASRSALGLFSGKDTDTQYF
TRBD2	TRBV5-1	TRBJ2-7	CASSAGVQVGYEQYF
-	TRBV7-9	TRBJ2-2	CASSLLRTSGTGELFF
-	TRBV5-6	TRBJ1-6	CASSPGTANSPLHF
TRBD1	TRBV6-1	TRBJ1-2	CASNPDRGDGYTF
-	TRBV4-2	TRBJ1-1	CASSQDLTEDNTEAFF
-	TRBV5-1	TRBJ1-1	CASSLAKSGPDTEAFF
TRBD1	TRBV11-3	TRBJ2-2	CASSSGTGTGELFF
TRBD2	TRBV5-1	TRBJ2-1	CASSLVTSGGYNEQFF
-	TRBV20-1	TRBJ2-5	CSASLRGYEQETQYF
-	TRBV9	TRBJ2-2	CASSVGMSFGELFF
-	TRBV6-6	TRBJ2-3	CASTHPTDTQYF
-	TRBV10-3	TRBJ2-2	CATTDSYSTGELFF
-	TRBV7-2	TRBJ2-3	CASSESGAADTQYF
TRBD2	TRBV5-1	TRBJ2-1	CASSSLLAGGEQFF
-	TRBV11-2	TRBJ2-7	CASRLGSNNLYEQYF